The rows below give T cell receptor beta chains drawn from one sample of a study of liver allograft versus peripheral blood T cells. TCRdb re-called the reads through MiXCR, storing one row per CDR3 protein. The table records 7,000 to 9,000 distinct CDR3 sequences, less than 20% of them present only once. These TCRs come from a human patient who had a liver transplant. T cells may partly derive from the graft donor. CDR3s include the opening cysteine and the closing phenylalanine or tryptophan. Fields, in order: J gene, D gene, CDR3 length, V gene, clone size, CDR3 protein, CDR3 DNA. A D gene is named only where the DNA matches it firmly. Rows may omit the clone size; those that give it use once, few, many or a size class.

j_call: TRBJ1-4
d_call: .
cdr3_length: 15
v_call: TRBV27
clone_size: .
cdr3_aa: CASSLLGRGGEKLFF
cdr3_nt: TGTGCCAGCAGTTTGCTGGGCAGGGGTGGTGAAAAACTGTTTTTT

j_call: TRBJ1-5
d_call: .
cdr3_length: 16
v_call: TRBV12-3/TRBV12-4
clone_size: .
cdr3_aa: CASTQEGVPPNQPQHF
cdr3_nt: TGTGCCAGCACCCAAGAAGGCGTCCCCCCCAATCAGCCCCAGCATTTT

j_call: TRBJ2-5
d_call: TRBD1
cdr3_length: 15
v_call: TRBV11-3
clone_size: few
cdr3_aa: CASSFGTGLQETQYF
cdr3_nt: TGTGCCAGCAGCTTCGGGACAGGGCTCCAAGAGACCCAGTACTTC

j_call: TRBJ2-7
d_call: .
cdr3_length: 13
v_call: TRBV18
clone_size: medium-sized
cdr3_aa: CASSPLGMGEQYF
cdr3_nt: TGTGCCAGCTCACCACTGGGGATGGGCGAGCAGTACTTC

j_call: TRBJ2-1
d_call: TRBD2
cdr3_length: 15
v_call: TRBV19
clone_size: many
cdr3_aa: CATSSGGGDYNEQFF
cdr3_nt: TGTGCCACCTCTTCCGGGGGGGGAGATTACAATGAGCAGTTCTTC

j_call: TRBJ2-5
d_call: TRBD1
cdr3_length: 14
v_call: TRBV7-2
clone_size: many
cdr3_aa: CASSRDRGGETQYF
cdr3_nt: TGTGCCAGCAGCCGAGACAGGGGGGGTGAGACCCAGTACTTC

j_call: TRBJ1-3
d_call: .
cdr3_length: 16
v_call: TRBV6-5
clone_size: many
cdr3_aa: CASSQGLIVSGNTIYF
cdr3_nt: TGTGCCAGCAGCCAGGGACTTATCGTCTCTGGAAACACCATATATTTT

j_call: TRBJ1-2
d_call: TRBD1
cdr3_length: 17
v_call: TRBV6-5
clone_size: medium-sized
cdr3_aa: CASSYSGNIQGEDGYTF
cdr3_nt: TGTGCCAGCAGTTACTCGGGGAATATACAGGGGGAGGATGGCTACACCTTC

j_call: TRBJ1-5
d_call: .
cdr3_length: 15
v_call: TRBV7-2
clone_size: few
cdr3_aa: CASSLRRGYNQPQHF
cdr3_nt: TGTGCCAGCAGCTTAAGGCGGGGATACAATCAGCCCCAGCATTTT

j_call: TRBJ1-5
d_call: .
cdr3_length: 15
v_call: TRBV27
clone_size: .
cdr3_aa: CASSFLQAANSPQHF
cdr3_nt: TGTGCCAGCAGTTTTTTACAGGCCGCCAATAGTCCCCAGCATTTT

j_call: TRBJ2-7
d_call: TRBD1
cdr3_length: 14
v_call: TRBV6-1
clone_size: .
cdr3_aa: CASSPGQGAYEQYF
cdr3_nt: TGTGCCAGCAGCCCCGGACAGGGGGCTTACGAGCAGTACTTC

j_call: TRBJ1-3
d_call: TRBD1
cdr3_length: 15
v_call: TRBV6-1
clone_size: .
cdr3_aa: CASSEEGTAGNTIYF
cdr3_nt: TGTGCCAGCAGTGAAGAGGGGACAGCTGGAAACACCATATATTTT

j_call: TRBJ2-5
d_call: .
cdr3_length: 14
v_call: TRBV28
clone_size: few
cdr3_aa: CASSYTGFGETQYF
cdr3_nt: TGTGCCAGCAGTTATACAGGGTTCGGAGAGACCCAGTACTTC

j_call: TRBJ2-7
d_call: .
cdr3_length: 13
v_call: TRBV7-2
clone_size: few
cdr3_aa: CASSLSSSYEQYF
cdr3_nt: TGTGCCAGCAGCTTATCAAGCTCCTACGAGCAGTACTTC

j_call: TRBJ2-3
d_call: .
cdr3_length: 17
v_call: TRBV10-3
clone_size: medium-sized
cdr3_aa: CAISESFGLKSTDTQYF
cdr3_nt: TGTGCCATCAGTGAGTCGTTTGGACTTAAGAGCACAGATACGCAGTATTTT

j_call: TRBJ1-2
d_call: .
cdr3_length: 14
v_call: TRBV18
clone_size: medium-sized
cdr3_aa: CASSPSWGAGGYTF
cdr3_nt: TGTGCCAGCTCCCCGAGTTGGGGGGCGGGAGGCTACACCTTC

j_call: TRBJ1-3
d_call: .
cdr3_length: 14
v_call: TRBV9
clone_size: .
cdr3_aa: CASSGGVSMDTIYF
cdr3_nt: TGTGCCAGCAGCGGAGGGGTCAGCATGGACACCATATATTTT

j_call: TRBJ1-2
d_call: TRBD1
cdr3_length: 14
v_call: TRBV29-1
clone_size: medium-sized
cdr3_aa: CSVSQNLGTGELNF
cdr3_nt: TGCAGCGTTTCTCAAAACCTCGGGACAGGGGAGCTTAACTTC

j_call: TRBJ2-1
d_call: .
cdr3_length: 14
v_call: TRBV27
clone_size: medium-sized
cdr3_aa: CASSFGFWDNEQFF
cdr3_nt: TGTGCCAGCAGTTTCGGGTTTTGGGACAATGAGCAGTTCTTC

j_call: TRBJ2-1
d_call: TRBD2
cdr3_length: 19
v_call: TRBV19
clone_size: many
cdr3_aa: CASRRTSGGARSSYNEQFF
cdr3_nt: TGTGCCAGTAGACGGACTAGCGGGGGGGCCCGAAGCTCCTACAATGAGCAGTTCTTC

j_call: TRBJ2-7
d_call: TRBD2
cdr3_length: 14
v_call: TRBV18
clone_size: medium-sized
cdr3_aa: CASSPNSGKYEQYF
cdr3_nt: TGTGCCAGCTCCCCCAATAGCGGGAAGTACGAGCAGTACTTC

j_call: TRBJ1-1
d_call: .
cdr3_length: 15
v_call: TRBV27
clone_size: medium-sized
cdr3_aa: CASSLGGLANTEAFF
cdr3_nt: TGTGCCAGCAGTTTAGGAGGGTTAGCGAACACTGAAGCTTTCTTT